The present T cell receptor beta chain was sequenced within a study of cytomegalovirus exposure and HLA in healthy donors. 60 Vbeta and 13 Jbeta primers were used in PCR. TCRdb's table, derived via immunoSEQ multiplex PCR, lists solely in-frame clones and lacks some. The sample has about 140,000 clones; around 66% are singletons. This CDR3 is built from 13 residues. CDR1 SSHAT and CDR2 FNYEAQ come from the germline V gene (reference sequence). A word on this clone: Its antigen is as yet unknown. Germline and junction disagree at one end, which may indicate a read error.

Study observations and caveats: Most TCR sequences were rare, but some public TCRs occurred in many donors. According to a later analysis, donors in an Asian-associated ancestry cluster reportedly had fewer N-insertions than the roughly 670-donor mean.

This TCR derives from a woman aged 55 to 70 in good health and CMV-seronegative. The chain is built from TRBV7-7 and TRBJ2-7, with 9 bases aligning to TRBD1. Specimen: PBMCs. CDR3 region: CASSQDRGHEQYF. The CDR3 DNA sequence: TGTGCTAGCAGCCAGGACAGGGGCCACGAGCAGTACTTC.